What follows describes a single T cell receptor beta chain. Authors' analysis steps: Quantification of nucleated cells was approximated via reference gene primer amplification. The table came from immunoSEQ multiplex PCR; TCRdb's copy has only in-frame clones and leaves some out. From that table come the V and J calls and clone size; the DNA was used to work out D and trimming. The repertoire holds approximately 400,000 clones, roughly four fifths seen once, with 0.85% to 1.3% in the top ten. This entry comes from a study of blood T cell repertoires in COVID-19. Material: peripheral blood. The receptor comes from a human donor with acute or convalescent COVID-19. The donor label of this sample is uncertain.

CDR3 region: CASSRGDSYNEQFF. CDR3 DNA: TGTGCCAGCAGTAGAGGGGACAGCTACAATGAGCAGTTCTTC. The V call is TRBV28, the J call TRBJ2-1; 7 nucleotides match TRBD1. Trimming cost V 5 bases and J 3 bases; bases outside gene matches: 4. This CDR3 region has 14 residues. The germline V gene encodes CDR1 MDHEN and CDR2 SYDVKM.